This entry concerns a single T cell receptor (beta chain). Its binding antigen is unknown. One base away there is no much larger clone; base qualities are not given. Using the deep immunoSEQ assay, multiplex PCR amplified TCR CDR3 regions from genomic DNA. Extracted genomic DNA from each cell subset was spread evenly across all wells of several immunoSEQ 96-well plates, with each plate serving as a replicate. For sorted subsets, each replicate PCR was loaded with roughly 0.2 ug genomic DNA, equivalent to roughly 30,000 T cell genomes. Purified libraries were measured with a Qubit 3.0 fluorometer, size-checked on a Bioanalyzer 2100, and measured again with the KAPA Library Quantification kit. Each immunoSEQ 96-well plate was sequenced on its own single-read 150-cycle Illumina NextSeq 550 flow cell. In the source study's methods: Because the immunoSEQ output included only junctional sequences and no quality scores, the filtering could not be the same as the filtering used for full-length reads. Sequences were annotated with PyIR, a Python wrapper for IgBLAST v1.9, using IMGT germline references to assign V/J genes and CDR3. Reads were removed for weak V/J assignments (E-value above 1e-6), missing CDR3, stop codons, out-of-frame junctions, or ambiguous translated residues. V3J clonotypes were defined as sequences sharing the same inferred V gene, J gene, and CDR3 amino acid sequence. To compute the percentage overlap between repertoires, the number of shared unique clonotypes was divided by the size of the smaller repertoire. Three approaches were used to assess repertoire richness: RTK rarefaction, the Chao1 estimator, and Recon v2.1 estimates of unobserved clonotypes. Generation probabilities for all TCRbeta clonotypes obtained by the gDNA method from a handful of donors were computed using OLGA. Not all clones reach the TCRdb copy of this immuneACCESS table, which keeps in-frame sequences only. Checked studies attribute under half of the gap to unresolved V genes and leave the rest unexplained. V and J calls plus clone size are reproduced from that table; the DNA served to infer D and trimming. Present in this sample are roughly 590,000 clones, nearly 97% of which were seen just once. The top ten constitute 0.1% to 0.11% of the sample.

The data were obtained in a study of shared clonotypes between healthy human individuals (dated by TCRdb to 2020 to 2022). Regarding the research as a whole: The cohort comprised a couple of women and three men aged 18 to 49 years. For each donor, three plates each were used for CD4 naive and CD4 memory, two plates were used for CD8 naive, and one plate was used for CD8 memory. To estimate repertoire size and how much clonotype sharing occurs between individuals, the study deeply sequenced the blood TCR repertoires of about 5 healthy adults. To increase sequencing depth and limit assay-specific biases, TCR repertoire library preparation and sequencing were carried out by different laboratories using diverse techniques. Between about 0.85 and 9.5 billion PBMCs per donor were obtained by leukapheresis.

Here is what the overall study found, with its caveats: Pairwise subsampling led to the expectation that sequencing depth would affect the degree of clonotype sharing among donors. Larger estimated clonotype richness was generally found for naive subsets than for memory subsets. Higher generation probabilities were observed for clonotypes shared by all four sorted-subset donors than for non-shared clonotypes. Sampling was limited to blood, and TCR repertoires in tissue likely differ from TCR repertoires in blood. Because the study included a small number of donors, the genetic and exposure-history diversity represented was limited. Rarefaction of sorted-subset datasets indicated incomplete sequencing despite the large sequencing depth. About 5% of naive CD4, approximately 3.7% of naive CD8, about 2.1% of memory CD4, and 0.4% of memory CD8 clonotypes were shared across a few donors.

CD8 naive samples were CD45RO-negative cells positively selected for CCR7, giving a CD45RA+CCR7+ population that excluded TemRA cells. The donors were healthy, HIV-negative adults with no recently reported acute infections or vaccinations. Every donor was a Caucasian adult living in Nashville, Tennessee, USA. Blood was obtained by leukapheresis, after which PBMCs were separated by Ficoll-Histopaque density gradient centrifugation and cryopreserved in liquid nitrogen vapor phase. Analytical flow cytometry was used to check the purity and quantity of every magnetically sorted T cell population. Genomic DNA was isolated from every sorted fraction and measured by UV absorbance on a Nanodrop 2000c. The cysteine opens and the phenylalanine closes a CDR3 of 16 amino acids. Left in the record is the CDR3 DNA by itself, 48 bases read in frame from the first base. From V the trimming removes 4 bases and from J it removes 3 bases, while the gene matches leave 7 bases of the junction unaccounted for. Sequences SGHDT (CDR1) and YYEEEE (CDR2) are obtained from the germline V gene.

The TCR was taken from a woman in her twenties or thirties in good health. The V and J segments used are TRBV5-6 and TRBJ2-2, with 9 bases in between that match TRBD1. Input material: naive CD8+ T cells sorted from blood. The sample's cell subset or site label, decoded: CD45RA+CCR7+. This receptor carries the CDR3 CASSLLGQGYTGELFF. The sequenced DNA is TGTGCCAGCAGCCTACTGGGACAGGGATACACCGGGGAGCTGTTTTTT.